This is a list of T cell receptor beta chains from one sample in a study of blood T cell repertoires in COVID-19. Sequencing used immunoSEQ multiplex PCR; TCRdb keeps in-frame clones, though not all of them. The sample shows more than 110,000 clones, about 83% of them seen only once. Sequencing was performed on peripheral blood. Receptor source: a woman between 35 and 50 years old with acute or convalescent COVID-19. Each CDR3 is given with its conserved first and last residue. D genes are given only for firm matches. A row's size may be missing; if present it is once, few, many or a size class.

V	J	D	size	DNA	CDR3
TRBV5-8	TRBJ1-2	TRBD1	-	TGTGCCAGCAGCCGGGACAGGGGGTATGGCTACACCTTC	CASSRDRGYGYTF
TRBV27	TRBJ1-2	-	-	TGTGCCAGCAGTGGGACTCCCACTAACTATGGCTACACCTTC	CASSGTPTNYGYTF
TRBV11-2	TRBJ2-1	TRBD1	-	TGTGCCAGCAGCCGTACCGGGACAGGGAAGAGCAATGAGCAGTTCTTC	CASSRTGTGKSNEQFF
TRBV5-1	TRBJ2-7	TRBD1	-	TGCGCCAGCAGCACACAGGGGGCTGGCTACGAGCAGTACTTC	CASSTQGAGYEQYF
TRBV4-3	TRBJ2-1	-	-	TGCGCCAGCAGCCAGGAACCCTGGGCGTCTTCTTACAATGAGCAGTTCTTC	CASSQEPWASSYNEQFF
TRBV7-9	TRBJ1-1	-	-	TGTGCCAGCAGCTTAATCCGGGGCACTGAAGCTTTCTTT	CASSLIRGTEAFF
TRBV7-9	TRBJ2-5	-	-	TGTGCCAGCAGCTTAAGGCTAGCTAAAGAGACCCAGTACTTC	CASSLRLAKETQYF
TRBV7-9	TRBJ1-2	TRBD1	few	TGTGCCAGCAGCGTGGGGACAGGGTTCACAGAAGCCTATGGCTACACCTTC	CASSVGTGFTEAYGYTF
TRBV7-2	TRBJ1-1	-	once	TGTGCCAGCAGCTACAACAGGGTGGGTACTGAAGCTTTCTTT	CASSYNRVGTEAFF
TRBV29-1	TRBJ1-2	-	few	TGCAGCGTTGAACCCTCGACAGGTCACGGCTACACCTTC	CSVEPSTGHGYTF
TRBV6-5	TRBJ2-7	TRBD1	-	TGTGCCAGCCCCCAGGAACAGGGGGCATCCTACGAGCAGTACTTC	CASPQEQGASYEQYF
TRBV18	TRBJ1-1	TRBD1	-	TGTGCCAGCTCACCCCGACAGGGAATCCCTGAAGCTTTCTTT	CASSPRQGIPEAFF
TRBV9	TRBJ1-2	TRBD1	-	TGTGCCAGCAGCCCCGGGACAGGGAATGGCTACACCTTC	CASSPGTGNGYTF
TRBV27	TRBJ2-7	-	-	TGTGCCAGCAGTTTATCGACAATGTCCTACGAGCAGTACTTC	CASSLSTMSYEQYF
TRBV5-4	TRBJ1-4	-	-	TGTGCCAGCAGTTTGTGGGAGGATTATGAAAAACTGTTTTTT	CASSLWEDYEKLFF
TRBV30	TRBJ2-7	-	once	TGTGCCTGGAGTGTACGCCGGGGGGCAAGTGTCGACGAGCAGTACTTC	CAWSVRRGASVDEQYF
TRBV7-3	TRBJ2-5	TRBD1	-	TGTGCCAGCAGCCCAGGGACAGGGGAGGCGACCCAGTACTTC	CASSPGTGEATQYF
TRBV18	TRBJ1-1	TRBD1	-	TGTGCCAGCTCGCTCGGGACAGGGGGCACTGAAGCTTTCTTT	CASSLGTGGTEAFF
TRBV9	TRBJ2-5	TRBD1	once	TGTGCCAGCAGCGTAGATTGGGCAGGGGGAGAGACCCAGTACTTC	CASSVDWAGGETQYF
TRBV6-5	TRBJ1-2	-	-	TGTGCCAGCAGGACAGCGAGTGTTTCTAACTATGGCTACACCTTC	CASRTASVSNYGYTF
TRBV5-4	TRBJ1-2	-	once	TGTGCCAGCAGCTCCAAGATACTCAGGGACTATGGCTACACCTTC	CASSSKILRDYGYTF
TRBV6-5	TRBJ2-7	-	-	TGTGCCAGCAAAGGAACCCCCGGAGTAGACGAGCAGTACTTC	CASKGTPGVDEQYF
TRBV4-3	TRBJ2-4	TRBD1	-	TGCGCCAGCAGCCAAGGGGTCCCGGGACAGGGGAACATTCAGTACTTC	CASSQGVPGQGNIQYF
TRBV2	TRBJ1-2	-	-	TGTGCCAGCAGTGAAGCTATGGAACAGGCCGGATTGCCCGAAGGCGGCACCTTC	CASSEAMEQAGLPEGGTF
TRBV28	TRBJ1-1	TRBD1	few	TGTGCCAGCAGTTTAAGAGGGGGCGGTAGGGACACTGAAGCTTTCTTT	CASSLRGGGRDTEAFF
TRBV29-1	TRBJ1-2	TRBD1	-	TGCAGCGTTGACCATTGGGACAGGGAGGGCTATGGCTACACCTTC	CSVDHWDREGYGYTF
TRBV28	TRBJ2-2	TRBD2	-	TGTGCCAGCAGTTCTGGTGGGGCGGGAGGTCGGACCGGGGAGCTGTTTTTT	CASSSGGAGGRTGELFF
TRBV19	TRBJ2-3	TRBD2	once	TGTGCCAGTAGTATACCGGGACTAGCGGGAGGTAGCACAGATACGCAGTATTTT	CASSIPGLAGGSTDTQYF
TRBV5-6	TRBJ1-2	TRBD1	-	TGTGCCAGCAGCCCTAAGGACAGGGCTGTCCACACCTTC	CASSPKDRAVHTF
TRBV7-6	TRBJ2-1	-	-	TGTGCCAGCAGCTACCAACCCGGTAGCTTTGTTGGAGAGCAGTTCTTC	CASSYQPGSFVGEQFF
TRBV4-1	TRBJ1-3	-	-	TGCGCCTCGGCGGGGTACTCTGGAAACACCATATATTTT	CASAGYSGNTIYF
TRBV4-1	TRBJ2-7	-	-	TGCGCCAGCAGCCAACACGACAGCTACTACGAGCAGTACTTC	CASSQHDSYYEQYF
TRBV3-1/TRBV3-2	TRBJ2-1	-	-	TGTGCCAGCAGCCAAGGTGGGGGAGGATACAATGAGCAGTTCTTC	CASSQGGGGYNEQFF
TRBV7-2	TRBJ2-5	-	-	TGTGCCAGCAGCTTTCCGGGATTTCGTAAAGAGACCCAGTACTTC	CASSFPGFRKETQYF
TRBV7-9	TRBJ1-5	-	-	TGTGCCAGCAGCCCCTCGGAGGGCAATCAGCCCCAGCATTTT	CASSPSEGNQPQHF
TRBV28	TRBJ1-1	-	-	TGTGCCAGCAGCCCGCCGCCCGCGGGCACTGAAGCTTTCTTT	CASSPPPAGTEAFF
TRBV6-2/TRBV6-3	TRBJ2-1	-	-	TGTGCCAGCAGTTACCCAATCAATGAGCAGTTCTTC	CASSYPINEQFF
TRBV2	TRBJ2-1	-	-	TGTGCCAGCGGACAGTACAATGAGCAGTTCTTC	CASGQYNEQFF
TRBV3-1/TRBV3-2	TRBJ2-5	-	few	TGTGCCAGCAGCCTCGGGGCGGGACCCCAGGGGGGCCAGTACTTC	CASSLGAGPQGGQYF
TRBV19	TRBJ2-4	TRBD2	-	TGTGCCAGTAGTAGCGGGGGACTCAAAAACATTCAGTACTTC	CASSSGGLKNIQYF
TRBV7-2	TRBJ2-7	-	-	TGTGCCAGCAGCCGTTCCACCCGGACTTTCGAAGACGAGCAGTACTTC	CASSRSTRTFEDEQYF
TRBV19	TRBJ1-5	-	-	TGTGCCAGTACCCTCCAGGGTGGTAGCAATCAGCCCCAGCATTTT	CASTLQGGSNQPQHF
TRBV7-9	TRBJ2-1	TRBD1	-	TGTGCCAGCAGCTTAGGGGACCCCGGGACAGGGGCCGACAATGAGCAGTTCTTC	CASSLGDPGTGADNEQFF
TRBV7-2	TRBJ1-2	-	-	TGTGCCAGCAGCTCGACGGGGAGTTATAACTATGGCTACACCTTC	CASSSTGSYNYGYTF